A selection of T cell receptor beta chains follows, all from one sample in a study of CD8 T cells in Susac syndrome. In TCRdb, the immunoSEQ multiplex PCR reads were re-called with MiXCR into one record per CDR3 protein. The repertoire consists of some 300,000 distinct CDR3 sequences, with 65% to 90% occurring once and the leading ten covering 0.21%. The source material was CD8+ T cells from PBMCs. All receptors come from a human donor with multiple sclerosis. Each CDR3 is given with its conserved first and last residue. A D gene is named only where the DNA matches it firmly. Only part of the rows carry a size: once, few, many, or a class if the clone is expanded.

j_gene,v_gene,d_gene,abundance,CDR3aa,CDR3nt
TRBJ1-3,TRBV13,-,-,CASSPLGSSSGNTIYF,TGTGCCAGCAGCCCCCTGGGCAGTAGCTCTGGAAACACCATATATTTT
TRBJ1-5,TRBV9,-,-,CASSVGAGVNQPQHF,TGTGCCAGCAGCGTAGGAGCGGGGGTTAATCAGCCCCAGCATTTT
TRBJ2-7,TRBV15,TRBD2,-,CATSRDLRESTYEQYF,TGTGCCACCAGCAGAGATTTGCGGGAGTCAACCTACGAGCAGTACTTC
TRBJ1-1,TRBV6-2/TRBV6-3,TRBD1,-,CASSYPTGGSTEAFF,TGTGCCAGCAGTTACCCTACAGGGGGAAGCACTGAAGCTTTCTTT
TRBJ2-3,TRBV12-3/TRBV12-4,-,once,CASSSRADLTDTQYF,TGTGCCAGCAGTTCGAGAGCGGACCTCACAGATACGCAGTATTTT
TRBJ2-3,TRBV4-3,TRBD1,-,CASSQESEGQGTDTQYF,TGCGCCAGCAGCCAAGAGTCCGAGGGACAGGGCACAGATACGCAGTATTTT
TRBJ2-7,TRBV29-1,-,few,CSVGAASGEQYF,TGCAGCGTTGGGGCTGCCAGTGGCGAGCAGTACTTC
TRBJ2-7,TRBV24-1,-,-,CATSDSSYEQYF,TGTGCCACCAGTGATTCCAGTTACGAGCAGTACTTC
TRBJ2-7,TRBV9,-,-,CASSTGAEQYF,TGTGCCAGCTCCACCGGAGCAGAGCAGTACTTC
TRBJ2-6,TRBV2,TRBD1,-,CASSEKGQSSGANVLTF,TGTGCCAGCAGTGAAAAGGGACAGAGCTCTGGGGCCAACGTCCTGACTTTC
TRBJ2-7,TRBV7-9,TRBD1,-,CASSFPTGGDGIQYF,TGTGCCAGCAGCTTTCCAACAGGGGGCGATGGGATTCAATACTTC
TRBJ2-5,TRBV28,TRBD2,-,CASSLMTSGQETQYF,TGTGCCAGCAGTTTGATGACTAGCGGCCAAGAGACCCAGTACTTC
TRBJ2-3,TRBV20-1,-,-,CSARGQPRTPRPTDTQYF,TGCAGTGCCCGTGGACAGCCCCGGACGCCAAGACCCACAGATACGCAGTATTTT
TRBJ1-1,TRBV20-1,-,-,CSARGDRALNTEAFF,TGCAGTGCTAGAGGCGATCGGGCCCTAAACACTGAAGCTTTCTTT
TRBJ2-5,TRBV7-9,TRBD2,-,CASSLDWDRLAGDGKTQYF,TGTGCCAGCAGCTTAGACTGGGACAGACTAGCGGGAGATGGAAAGACCCAGTACTTC
TRBJ2-3,TRBV12-3/TRBV12-4,TRBD1,few,CASSQPLTGRDTQYF,TGTGCCAGCAGTCAACCCCTGACAGGGAGAGATACGCAGTATTTT
TRBJ2-5,TRBV30,-,-,CAWYGPPLGETQYF,TGTGCCTGGTATGGGCCCCCCCTGGGAGAGACCCAGTACTTC
TRBJ2-3,TRBV7-3,-,-,CASSIGLHSTDTQYF,TGTGCCAGCAGCATTGGACTGCATAGCACAGATACGCAGTATTTT
TRBJ1-6,TRBV5-1,-,-,CASSEAGGYSPLHF,TGCGCCAGCAGTGAGGCGGGGGGGTATTCACCCCTCCACTTT
TRBJ1-1,TRBV5-1,-,-,CASSLAPEATEAFF,TGCGCCAGCAGCTTGGCCCCGGAGGCCACTGAAGCTTTCTTT
TRBJ1-5,TRBV28,-,-,CASSFTRLTGRHF,TGTGCCAGCAGTTTCACGCGACTCACTGGGAGGCATTTT
TRBJ1-5,TRBV6-6,TRBD1,-,CASSYSDRGHQPQHF,TGTGCCAGCAGTTACTCGGACAGGGGGCATCAGCCCCAGCATTTT
TRBJ1-2,TRBV19,TRBD1,-,CASSGTVFSYTF,TGTGCCAGTAGTGGGACAGTCTTCAGCTACACCTTC
TRBJ1-1,TRBV19,-,few,CASSIGQGLITEAFF,TGTGCCAGTAGTATAGGGCAGGGTCTGATCACTGAAGCTTTCTTT
TRBJ2-3,TRBV25-1,TRBD1,-,CASSVRQGVEDTQYF,TGTGCCAGCAGTGTCCGACAGGGGGTTGAGGATACGCAGTATTTT
TRBJ2-3,TRBV28,TRBD2,-,CASKLAGGYLDTQYF,TGTGCCAGCAAACTAGCGGGAGGGTATTTGGATACGCAGTATTTT
TRBJ2-5,TRBV15,TRBD2,-,CATSSSQMSPSGGETQYF,TGTGCCACCAGCAGCTCCCAGATGAGTCCTAGCGGAGGGGAGACCCAGTACTTC
TRBJ2-7,TRBV15,-,-,CATSPQNTYEQYF,TGTGCCACCAGCCCCCAAAACACCTACGAGCAGTACTTC
TRBJ2-7,TRBV28,-,-,CASSPNQFGILSYEQYF,TGTGCCAGCAGTCCAAACCAATTCGGGATCCTCTCCTACGAGCAGTACTTC
TRBJ2-7,TRBV4-3,-,-,CASSQDRGGLREQYF,TGCGCCAGCAGCCAAGATCGAGGAGGCTTGAGGGAGCAGTACTTC
TRBJ2-3,TRBV7-9,TRBD2,once,CASSLVLAGTDTQYF,TGTGCCAGCAGCTTAGTACTAGCGGGCACAGATACGCAGTATTTT
TRBJ2-3,TRBV7-9,-,-,CASSSPDGPDTQYF,TGTGCCAGCAGCTCCCCTGACGGGCCAGATACGCAGTATTTT
TRBJ1-5,TRBV4-3,-,-,CASSQGAGASNQPQHF,TGCGCCAGCAGCCAAGGGGCAGGAGCATCCAATCAGCCCCAGCATTTT
TRBJ2-1,TRBV4-3,TRBD2,-,CASSQEGLAGRGNEQFF,TGCGCCAGCAGCCAAGAAGGACTAGCGGGAAGGGGTAATGAGCAGTTCTTC
TRBJ2-1,TRBV6-5,-,few,CASSQVGYNEQFF,TGTGCCAGCAGCCAGGTCGGCTACAATGAGCAGTTCTTC
TRBJ2-7,TRBV19,TRBD1,-,CASSKGQGLYEQYF,TGTGCCAGTAGTAAGGGACAGGGGCTCTACGAGCAGTACTTC
TRBJ2-7,TRBV20-1,-,-,CSARGVLEQYF,TGCAGTGCTAGGGGGGTACTCGAGCAGTACTTC
TRBJ2-3,TRBV7-9,TRBD2,once,CASSPPKGLAGTDTQYF,TGTGCCAGCAGTCCTCCGAAGGGACTAGCGGGAACAGATACGCAGTATTTT
TRBJ2-1,TRBV6-5,-,-,CASSIALSYNEQFF,TGTGCCAGCAGTATAGCCCTCTCCTACAATGAGCAGTTCTTC
TRBJ2-7,TRBV4-3,-,-,CASSQGLPNYEQYF,TGCGCCAGCAGCCAGGGGTTGCCCAACTACGAGCAGTACTTC
TRBJ2-1,TRBV7-4,TRBD2,-,CASSRVAGLALNEQFF,TGTGCCAGCAGCCGAGTCGCGGGACTAGCGCTCAATGAGCAGTTCTTC
TRBJ1-1,TRBV6-1,-,few,CASSHRSTEAFF,TGTGCCAGCAGTCACAGGTCCACTGAAGCTTTCTTT
TRBJ2-7,TRBV19,TRBD2,-,CASSIGYVSGSQDEQYF,TGTGCCAGTAGTATCGGGTATGTTAGCGGGAGCCAGGACGAGCAGTACTTC
TRBJ1-3,TRBV13,TRBD1,-,CASSTPQGAGGNTIYF,TGTGCCAGCAGCACGCCACAGGGGGCAGGTGGAAACACCATATATTTT
TRBJ2-1,TRBV4-1,TRBD2,-,CASSHLTSGSSYNEQFF,TGCGCCAGCAGCCACCTTACTAGCGGCAGCTCCTACAATGAGCAGTTCTTC
TRBJ2-7,TRBV7-9,-,-,CASSLRWDEQYF,TGTGCCAGCAGCTTACGCTGGGACGAGCAGTACTTC
TRBJ1-2,TRBV7-9,-,-,CASSLDLYGYTF,TGTGCCAGCAGCTTAGATCTCTATGGCTACACCTTC